The 26 T cell receptor beta chains below come from one sample, sequenced in a study of human T cells and chemical hapten exposure. TCRdb passed the RACE reads through MiXCR, listing each CDR3 protein once. The table records around 330,000 distinct CDR3 sequences, 5.5% of them present only once. This sample's time point: pre-sensitization, week 0. Treatment specified: therapeutic diphenylcyclopropenone sensitization with weekly scalp DPC. The sequencing used whole blood, collected in connection with sensitization to the hapten diphenylcyclopropenone (DPC). The receptors were gathered from a woman aged 18-35 years with alopecia areata. Some clones in this sample may be carry-over from other donors' samples.

This clonotype was observed at least ten times. This chain links TRBV2 with TRBJ1-5; no clear D gene. The germline CDR1 and CDR2 sequences are SNHLY and FYNNEI. V dropped 6 bases and J dropped 6 bases, with 12 bases sitting between them. The CDR3 totals 13 residues. The DNA of the CDR3 is TGTGCCAGCAGCGGTGGGCAAATTCAGCCCCAGCATTTT. Encoded protein: CASSGGQIQPQHF.

This clonotype was counted ten times or more. V is TRBV6-2 or TRBV6-3 and J is TRBJ2-7; D unclear. CDR1 and CDR2 from the germline V gene are MNHEY and SVGEGT. CDR3 length: 11 residues. V was pared by 6 bases and J by 6 bases, with 9 bases between. The CDR3 DNA is TGTGCCAGCAGCCGCCTGATCGAGCAGTACTTC. It yields the protein CASSRLIEQYF.

This clonotype showed up just a few times. One junction end does not reproduce the germline sequence, and a read error may be involved. The V and J genes are TRBV15 and TRBJ2-4, with a possible D match to TRBD2 (6 bases). Germline V gives CDR1 LNHNV, CDR2 YYDKDF (reference sequence). This CDR3 region has 11 residues. Here the CDR3 reads CATSRADRDSF. CDR3 sequence (DNA): TGTGCCACCAGCAGAGCTGACCGGGACTCCTTC.

This clonotype was found many times. The CDR3 coding sequence is TGTGCCAGCAGGGATTCGGCTCCTAATGAAAAACTGTTTTTT. This translates into CASRDSAPNEKLFF. The chain carries TRBV6-6 and TRBJ1-4; D gene unclear. Trimming pared 6 bases from V and 3 bases from J, leaving 11 bases between. The CDR3 totals 14 residues. Germline CDR1 is MNHNY and CDR2 is SVGAGI (reference sequence).

This clonotype has a count of ten or more. The chain is built from TRBV6-2 or TRBV6-3 and TRBJ1-2; D is unresolved. Trimming took off 10 bases at V and 4 bases at J, with 10 bases between the two ends. Germline CDR1 is MNHEY and CDR2 is SVGEGT. CDR3 size: 11 residues. The CDR3 protein is CATQAGYGYTF. Here the CDR3 DNA reads TGTGCCACCCAAGCCGGCTATGGCTACACCTTC.

This clonotype was detected ten times or more. The rearrangement links TRBV13 to TRBJ1-2, with a weak D call TRBD1 (5 bases). CDR1 and CDR2 from the germline V gene are PRHDT and FYEKMQ (reference sequence). Trimming pared 3 bases from V and 3 bases from J, leaving 11 bases between. CDR3 length: 14 amino acids. CDR3: CASSFGGDDYGYTF. The CDR3 DNA follows: TGTGCCAGCAGCTTTGGGGGGGACGACTATGGCTACACCTTC.

There are many counts of this clonotype. The chain is built from TRBV3-1 and TRBJ2-3; D call uncertain. This CDR3 is 13 amino acids long. V was cut by 0 bases and J by 4 bases, with 5 bases left in between. Germline loops: CDR1 LGHDT, CDR2 YNNKEL (reference sequence). The CDR3 region has the DNA TGTGCCAGCAGCCAAGATTGGTCAGATACGCAGTATTTT. Its protein is CASSQDWSDTQYF.

This clonotype was detected many times. The CDR3 bases are TGTGCCAGCAGCCACAGGGGGTTAGCCACTGAAGCTTTCTTT. Its protein is CASSHRGLATEAFF. The chain uses TRBV12-3 or TRBV12-4 and TRBJ1-1; 8 bases line up with TRBD1. CDR3 length equals 14 residues. V shed 6 bases, J shed 4 bases, and the junction held 7 bases outside the gene matches.

This clonotype was found many times. The chain couples TRBV15 to TRBJ2-1; 7 nucleotides agree with TRBD1. Trimming removed 0 bases from V and 12 bases from J; junction bases left unmatched: 8. This CDR3 region has 14 residues. CDR1 and CDR2 (germline): LNHNV, YYDKDF (reference sequence). CDR3 in DNA: TGTGCCACCAGCAGAGATGGGACGACAGGGATGCAGTTCTTC. Amino acids: CATSRDGTTGMQFF.

This clonotype was seen repeatedly, ten times or more. This chain uses TRBV4-3 with TRBJ1-4; D gene uncertain. The CDR3 contains 14 residues. In germline, CDR1 is LGHNA, CDR2 YSLEER. V lost 8 bases, J lost 0 bases, and 10 bases lay in between. The CDR3 DNA follows: TGCGCCAGCGGTCCTCTTGCAACTAATGAAAAACTGTTTTTT. Protein product: CASGPLATNEKLFF.

This clonotype came up many times. V gene TRBV27 combines with J gene TRBJ2-1; the D gene is possibly TRBD2 (5 bases). The germline V and J ends were trimmed by 7 bases and 7 bases, with 14 bases remaining between them. Germline V CDR1 and CDR2: MNHEY, SMNVEV (reference sequence). The CDR3 runs 13 residues. CDR3 amino acids: CASTGEGGNEQFF. CDR3 DNA sequence: TGTGCCAGCACCGGGGAAGGTGGTAATGAGCAGTTCTTC.

The genes are TRBV12-5 and TRBJ2-6; D not resolved. This CDR3 is 16 amino acids long. Germline assignment: CDR1 LGHNT and CDR2 FRNRAP. V gave up 2 bases and J gave up 0 bases, with 8 bases separating them. CDR3 sequence reads: CASGLSRNSGANVLTF. CDR3 nucleotide sequence: TGTGCTAGTGGTTTGTCGAGGAACTCTGGGGCCAACGTCCTGACTTTC.

To note about this clonotype: With a much larger clone just one base away, this may be a read error. J is TRBJ1-2 and V is TRBV6-5; tentatively, D is TRBD1 (6 bases). In germline, CDR1 is MNHEY, CDR2 SVGAGI. The CDR3 has 13 residues. CDR3: CTSSFDRFYGYTF. CDR3 nucleotides: TGTACCAGCAGTTTTGACAGGTTCTATGGCTACACCTTC.

This clonotype appeared many times. For the CDR3, the DNA is TGTGCCAGCAGTTTTGCGGGCGCTGGGAATCAGCCCCAGCATTTT. Translating gives CASSFAGAGNQPQHF. V and J are TRBV12-3 or TRBV12-4 and TRBJ1-5, with D unresolved. The V gene lost 3 bases and the J gene lost 4 bases, with 13 bases spanning the gap. CDR3 length: 15 residues.

In this sample, this clonotype turned up a few times. The chain uses TRBV5-1 and TRBJ2-6, with D uncertain. CDR1 is SGHRS and CDR2 is YFSETQ in the germline V gene. The germline V and J ends were trimmed by 2 bases and 0 bases, with 9 bases remaining between them. The CDR3 is 16 amino acids. The DNA of the CDR3 is TGCGCCAGCAGCTTAGTCCCAATCTCTGGGGCCAACGTCCTGACTTTC. Translation: CASSLVPISGANVLTF.

This clonotype was observed at least ten times. This chain joins TRBV20-1 and TRBJ2-1, with 8 bases that match TRBD2. CDR3 length: 17 residues. V trimming: 5 bases; J trimming: 0 bases; junction bases outside the gene matches: 12. Germline V gives CDR1 DFQATT, CDR2 SNEGSKA (reference sequence). CDR3 region: CSAQPAGGPSSYNEQFF. The CDR3 bases are TGCAGTGCTCAACCCGCGGGGGGACCGAGCTCCTACAATGAGCAGTTCTTC.

V gene TRBV4-3 combines with J gene TRBJ2-5, with D possibly TRBD1 on 6 matching bases. The CDR3 covers 16 residues. The ends were cut back, 0 bases at V and 4 bases at J, with 15 bases in the middle. Germline V lookup: CDR1 LGHNA, CDR2 YSLEER. DNA for the CDR3: TGCGCCAGCAGCCAAGATCTAATTGGGGGCCGAGAGACCCAGTACTTC. It is translated as CASSQDLIGGRETQYF.

The sample holds a few counts of this clonotype. The rearrangement links TRBV11-1 to TRBJ2-2; 7 nucleotides agree with TRBD2. The length of the CDR3 is 18 residues. The germline CDR1 and CDR2 sequences are SGHAT and FQDESV (reference sequence). V shed 5 bases and J 2 bases; nucleotides not matched to a gene: 14. DNA for the CDR3: TGTGCCAGCAGCCTTACGCCCGCTAGCGGACATAACACCGGGGAGCTGTTTTTT. Its protein product is CASSLTPASGHNTGELFF. The full variable domain, with the rest looked up from reference TRBV11-1 and TRBJ2-2, is EAEVAQSPRYKITEKSQAVAFWCDPISGHATLYWYRQILGQGPELLVQFQDESVVDDSQLPKDRFSAERLKGVDSTLKIQPAELGDSAMYLCASSLTPASGHNTGELFFGEGSRLTVL.

This clonotype has a count of ten or more. The rearrangement uses TRBV5-4 and TRBJ1-2, with 11 bases identical to TRBD1. The germline V gene has CDR1 SGHNT and CDR2 YYREEE (reference sequence). With 5 bases clipped from V and 7 bases from J, the junction kept 7 bases outside the gene matches. CDR3 length equals 14 residues. In DNA form, the CDR3 reads TGTGCCAGCAGTGATGGACAGGGGGCGCGTGGCTACACCTTC. It specifies CASSDGQGARGYTF.

The chain combines TRBV12-3 or TRBV12-4 with TRBJ2-7; 8 nucleotides line up with TRBD1. V was pared by 3 bases and J by 3 bases, with 7 bases of the junction left unmatched. This CDR3 spans 15 amino acids. DNA of the CDR3: TGTGCCAGCAGTTTTAGGCCAGGGGGCGGCTACGAGCAGTACTTC. It is translated as CASSFRPGGGYEQYF.

This clonotype was recorded at least ten times. The chain combines TRBV27 with TRBJ2-3, with D possibly matching TRBD2 (7 bases). Germline-derived CDR1 and CDR2 are MNHEY and SMNVEV (reference sequence). The CDR3 has 14 amino acids. V gave up 5 bases and J gave up 4 bases, with 13 bases separating them. The CDR3 sequence is CASSPEGGPDTQYF. CDR3 coding DNA: TGTGCCAGCAGTCCCGAGGGGGGGCCAGATACGCAGTATTTT.

This clonotype was seen a few times. This sequence joins TRBV6-2 or TRBV6-3 and TRBJ1-5; D ambiguous. The length of the CDR3 is 14 residues. Looked up from germline, CDR1 is MNHEY and CDR2 is SVGEGT. V lost 5 bases, J lost 2 bases, and 10 bases lay in between. The CDR3 region has the DNA TGTGCCAGCAGTCCAGTGGTCCGCAATCAGCCCCAGCATTTT. Residues: CASSPVVRNQPQHF.

This clonotype appeared many times. V gene TRBV4-2 combines with J gene TRBJ2-6; 8 nucleotides align to TRBD1. V was pared by 4 bases and J by 4 bases, with 6 bases of the junction left unmatched. This CDR3 has 16 residues. Germline V lookup: CDR1 LGHNA, CDR2 YNFKEQ. The DNA for the CDR3 is TGTGCCAGCAGCCCATTCCAGGGGGCCGGGGCCAACGTCCTGACTTTC. It is translated as CASSPFQGAGANVLTF.

This clonotype was observed a handful of times. The chain uses TRBV6-1 and TRBJ2-6; weak D call: TRBD1 (5 bases). Germline V lookup: CDR1 MNHNS, CDR2 SASEGT. With 5 bases removed from V and 0 bases from J, the gap between germline ends came to 17 bases. This CDR3 comprises 18 residues. The CDR3 nucleotides read TGTGCCAGCAGTACCGGAGTATCTCAGGGCTCTGGGGCCAACGTCCTGACTTTC. This gives the protein CASSTGVSQGSGANVLTF.

V is TRBV7-6 and J is TRBJ2-7; tentatively, D is TRBD1 (5 bases). V was shortened by 5 bases and J by 2 bases, with 13 bases between the two germline ends. CDR3 size: 14 residues. The germline CDR1 and CDR2 sequences are SGHVS and FNYEAQ. CDR3 amino acids: CASSGLDRAYEQYF. DNA of the CDR3: TGTGCCAGCAGCGGCCTTGACAGAGCCTACGAGCAGTACTTC.

In its sample, this clonotype was seen a few times. This chain connects TRBV20-1 to TRBJ2-7, with D possibly TRBD2 on 7 matching bases. This CDR3 contains 14 residues. CDR1 is DFQATT, CDR2 SNEGSKA, per germline (reference sequence). Deletions cut 6 bases from V and 0 bases from J, with 15 bases between. CDR3 in DNA: TGCAGTGCCCCTGGGGGGGGGGCCTCCTACGAGCAGTACTTC. Residues: CSAPGGGASYEQYF.